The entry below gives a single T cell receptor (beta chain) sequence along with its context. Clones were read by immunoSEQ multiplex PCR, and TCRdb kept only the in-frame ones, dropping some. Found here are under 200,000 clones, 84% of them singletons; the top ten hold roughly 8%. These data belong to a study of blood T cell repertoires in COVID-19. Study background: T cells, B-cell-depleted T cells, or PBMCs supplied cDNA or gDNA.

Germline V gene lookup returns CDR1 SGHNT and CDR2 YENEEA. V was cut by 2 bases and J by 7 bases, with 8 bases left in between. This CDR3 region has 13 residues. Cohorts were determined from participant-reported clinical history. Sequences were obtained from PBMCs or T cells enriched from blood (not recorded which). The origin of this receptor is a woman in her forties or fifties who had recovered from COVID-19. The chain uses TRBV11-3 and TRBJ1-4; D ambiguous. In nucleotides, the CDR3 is TGTGCCAGCAGCTTAAGGCGAGGTGAAAAACTGTTTTTT. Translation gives CASSLRRGEKLFF. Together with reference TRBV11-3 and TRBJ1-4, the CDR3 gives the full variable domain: EAGVVQSPRYKIIEKKQPVAFWCNPISGHNTLYWYLQNLGQGPELLIRYENEEAVDDSQLPKDRFSAERLKGVDSTLKIQPAELGDSAVYLCASSLRRGEKLFFGSGTQLSVL.